A single sample is the source of the 32 T cell receptor beta chains below, sequenced in a study of neoadjuvant nivolumab and ipilimumab in lung cancer. Sequencing was performed with immunoSEQ multiplex PCR; in TCRdb, only in-frame clones are kept and a portion is missing. The sample records about 4,700 clones, roughly four fifths being singletons. This specimen was adjacent normal lung tissue, taken after neoadjuvant nivolumab, alone or with ipilimumab, at or shortly before surgery. These receptors originate from an adult with non-small cell lung cancer.

The chain employs TRBV7-2 and TRBJ2-1, with D unclear. The germline V gene encodes CDR1 SGHTA and CDR2 FQGNSA. The ends were cut back, 6 bases at V and 9 bases at J, with 15 bases in the middle. The length of the CDR3 is 13 residues. The DNA of the CDR3 is TGTGCCAGCAGGGATTGGCTAGTCGGTGAGCAGTTCTTC. This translates into CASRDWLVGEQFF.

V gene TRBV7-9 combines with J gene TRBJ2-7; D may be TRBD1 (5 bases). The germline V and J ends were trimmed by 5 bases and 1 base, with 21 bases remaining between them. CDR3 length: 17 amino acids. Germline-derived CDR1 and CDR2 are SEHNR and FQNEAQ (reference sequence). Here the CDR3 DNA reads TGTGCCAGCAGCGAGACCTCAGCAGGAAAGGGGTCCTACGAGCAGTACTTC. Translation gives CASSETSAGKGSYEQYF.

The V call is TRBV5-1, the J call TRBJ1-4; TRBD1 matches 9 bases. There are 13 residues in the CDR3. Germline V gene sequence: CDR1 SGHRS, CDR2 YFSETQ. After removal of 4 bases from V and 11 bases from J, the junction contained 6 bases not matched to a gene. The CDR3 bases are TGCGCCAGCAGCGGGGACAGGGTTGAGAAACTGTTTTTT. Its translation: CASSGDRVEKLFF. The full variable domain, rest sourced from reference TRBV5-1 and TRBJ1-4, is KAGVTQTPRYLIKTRGQQVTLSCSPISGHRSVSWYQQTPGQGLQFLFEYFSETQRNKGNFPGRFSGRQFSNSRSEMNVSTLELGDSALYLCASSGDRVEKLFFGSGTQLSVL.

The chain uses TRBV9 and TRBJ2-3, with a possible D match to TRBD1 (5 bases). The CDR3 has 15 amino acids. V was shortened by 0 bases and J by 2 bases, with 10 bases between the two germline ends. Germline values: CDR1 SGDLS, CDR2 YYNGEE. The CDR3, as DNA: TGTGCCAGCAGCGTAGGGGGCATGGACACAGATACGCAGTATTTT. Translating gives CASSVGGMDTDTQYF.

V usage is TRBV2 and J usage is TRBJ1-2; 10 positions agree with TRBD1. Per germline, CDR1 SNHLY and CDR2 FYNNEI. With 4 bases clipped from V and 3 bases from J, the junction kept 5 bases outside the gene matches. The CDR3 covers 15 residues. The CDR3 reads CASSGTGGLDYGYTF. For the CDR3, the DNA is TGTGCCAGCAGTGGGACAGGGGGATTGGACTATGGCTACACCTTC. Full variable domain (missing parts from reference TRBV2 and TRBJ1-2): EPEVTQTPSHQVTQMGQEVILRCVPISNHLYFYWYRQILGQKVEFLVSFYNNEISEKSEIFDDQFSVERPDGSNFTLKIRSTKLEDSAMYFCASSGTGGLDYGYTFGSGTRLTVV.

By share, this clone counts as large. The chain links TRBV2 to TRBJ2-3; TRBD1 matches at 12 bases. From germline, CDR1 is SNHLY and CDR2 FYNNEI. The CDR3 is 14 amino acids. J gave up 6 bases and V 8 bases, and 6 bases lay outside the gene matches. The DNA of the CDR3 is TGTGCCAGCGCGGGACAGGGGGCGCTGGATACGCAGTATTTT. It is translated as CASAGQGALDTQYF.

This chain joins TRBV10-1 and TRBJ2-2, with D perhaps matching TRBD1 (6 bases). V lost 5 bases and J 1 base, leaving 11 bases between the germline ends. Germline V gene sequence: CDR1 WNHNN, CDR2 SYGVQD (reference sequence). This CDR3 spans 15 amino acids. The CDR3 coding sequence is TGCGCCAGCAGTTCATCCAGGGGGAACACCGGGGAGCTGTTTTTT. Translated, it gives CASSSSRGNTGELFF.

This clone is a singleton in its sample. The rearrangement uses TRBV6-1 and TRBJ1-1; the D is unclear. Germline loops: CDR1 MNHNS, CDR2 SASEGT. V was pared by 6 bases and J by 1 base, with 15 bases between. This CDR3 is built from 15 residues. The CDR3 nucleotides read TGTGCCAGCAGCCTTGTACCGGGCTCGAACACTGAAGCTTTCTTT. The encoded protein is CASSLVPGSNTEAFF.

The CDR3 sequence is CAWMTELAKNIQYF. The CDR3 coding sequence is TGTGCCTGGATGACAGAGCTAGCCAAAAACATTCAGTACTTC. The rearrangement links TRBV30 to TRBJ2-4, with a possible D match to TRBD1 (5 bases). V lost 4 bases and J 0 bases, leaving 10 bases between the germline ends. The CDR3 extends over 14 amino acids. The germline gives CDR1 GTSNPN, CDR2 SVGIG (reference sequence).

This sequence joins TRBV18 and TRBJ2-1; D gene unclear. Germline V gene lookup returns CDR1 KGHSH and CDR2 LQKENI. The CDR3 is made up of 15 amino acids. The ends were cut back, 0 bases at V and 3 bases at J, with 9 bases in the middle. The CDR3 sequence is CASSPPARVYNEQFF. The DNA for the CDR3 is TGTGCCAGCTCACCACCTGCAAGGGTCTACAATGAGCAGTTCTTC.

The gene calls are TRBV9 and TRBJ2-3; the match to TRBD2 covers 8 bases. Per germline, CDR1 SGDLS and CDR2 YYNGEE. Trimming cost V 5 bases and J 1 base; bases outside gene matches: 9. This CDR3 contains 16 residues. The CDR3 spells CASRRGGTTGTDTQYF. The CDR3 DNA is TGTGCCAGCAGACGGGGGGGCACGACTGGCACAGATACGCAGTATTTT.

V is TRBV2 and J is TRBJ1-6, with D unclear. With 7 bases removed from V and 4 bases from J, the gap between germline ends came to 8 bases. CDR3 size: 13 residues. Germline-derived CDR1 and CDR2 are SNHLY and FYNNEI. Here the CDR3 DNA reads TGTGCCAGCAACCGGGAGTATAATTCACCCCTCCACTTT. Protein product: CASNREYNSPLHF.

The rearrangement links TRBV7-6 to TRBJ2-7; the D is unclear. The CDR3 totals 15 residues. The germline V gene has CDR1 SGHVS and CDR2 FNYEAQ. V was clipped by 5 bases and J by 0 bases, with 14 bases between them. This chain's CDR3 is CASSLGTEYSYEQYF. The CDR3 bases are TGTGCCAGCAGCCTCGGAACAGAATACTCCTACGAGCAGTACTTC.

There are a few counts of this clone. This rearrangement joins TRBV5-1 to TRBJ2-6, with 8 nucleotides matching TRBD1. The trim removed 3 bases at V and 12 bases at J, leaving 11 bases unmatched. This CDR3 has 15 residues. Germline V gene lookup returns CDR1 SGHRS and CDR2 YFSETQ. The CDR3 DNA reads as TGCGCCAGCAGCTCCGGACAGGGCCCATCTAGCGTCCTGACTTTC. Its translation: CASSSGQGPSSVLTF.

V usage is TRBV18 and J usage is TRBJ1-1; D gene unclear. The CDR3 is 13 amino acids. Trimming left V 5 bases short and J 7 bases short, with 14 bases between. CDR1 is KGHSH and CDR2 is LQKENI in the germline V gene. The CDR3 DNA is TGTGCCAGCTCAGCCCCTTCCGCCCGTGAAGCTTTCTTT. Its protein product is CASSAPSAREAFF.

This clone came up a few times. In DNA form, the CDR3 reads TGTGCCAGCAGCCAAGATAGTGGTTACGAGCAGTACTTC. Translated: CASSQDSGYEQYF. The rearrangement uses TRBV14 and TRBJ2-7; D unclear. This CDR3 has 13 amino acids. Trimming cost V 0 bases and J 4 bases, with 7 bases left between them. Germline V gene lookup returns CDR1 SGHDN and CDR2 FVKESK.

The genes are TRBV7-2 and TRBJ1-6; TRBD1 agrees at 8 bases. J gave up 10 bases and V 3 bases, and 5 bases lay outside the gene matches. From germline, CDR1 is SGHTA and CDR2 FQGNSA. CDR3 size: 14 residues. CDR3 protein: CASSFSGTGSPLHF. CDR3 bases: TGTGCCAGCAGCTTCTCCGGGACAGGATCACCCCTCCACTTT. Using reference TRBV7-2 and TRBJ1-6 for the parts outside the CDR3, the full variable domain is GAGVSQSPSNKVTEKGKDVELRCDPISGHTALYWYRQSLGQGLEFLIYFQGNSAPDKSGLPSDRFSAERTGGSVSTLTIQRTQQEDSAVYLCASSFSGTGSPLHFGNGTRLTVT.

The chain is built from TRBV7-2 and TRBJ1-1; D is ambiguous. Germline CDR1 reads SGHTA; CDR2 reads FQGNSA. V lost 5 bases, J lost 4 bases, and 11 bases lay in between. The CDR3 loop spans 13 amino acids. The CDR3 nucleotides are TGTGCCAGCAGCCCCCGAGAGCCCACTGAAGCTTTCTTT. It encodes CASSPREPTEAFF.

The CDR3 spells CASSEEIGNTGELFF. The CDR3 DNA sequence: TGTGCCAGCAGTGAAGAGATTGGGAACACCGGGGAGCTGTTTTTT. The chain couples TRBV2 to TRBJ2-2; D remains ambiguous. From germline, CDR1 is SNHLY and CDR2 FYNNEI. The CDR3 sequence is 15 residues long. Trimming shortened V by 1 base and J by 1 base, and 7 bases separated the two germline ends.

This sequence joins TRBV9 and TRBJ1-4, with 11 bases matching TRBD1. J gave up 8 bases and V 1 base, and 4 bases lay outside the gene matches. The CDR3 consists of 15 residues. Germline CDR1 and CDR2: SGDLS and YYNGEE. CDR3 sequence reads: CASSVSGQGEEKLFF. The CDR3 DNA reads as TGTGCCAGCAGCGTATCGGGACAGGGGGAGGAAAAACTGTTTTTT.

The chain has TRBV29-1 and TRBJ2-7; 10 bases match TRBD1. This CDR3 has 13 residues. The germline gives CDR1 SQVTM, CDR2 ANQGSEA. V was pared by 6 bases and J by 7 bases, with 9 bases of the junction left unmatched. The CDR3 nucleotides are TGCAGCGTGGGGACAGGGGAGGATGGGGAGCAGTACTTC. It is translated as CSVGTGEDGEQYF.

The chain employs TRBV6-1 and TRBJ1-1, with TRBD1 identical over 9 bases. Unmatched junction bases numbered 4, after V lost 5 bases and J lost 3 bases. This CDR3 contains 14 residues. The V gene's germline CDR1 is MNHNS and CDR2 SASEGT. In DNA, the CDR3 is TGTGCCAGCAGTCAGGACAGGGGTGACACTGAAGCTTTCTTT. Encoded protein: CASSQDRGDTEAFF.

The chain employs TRBV5-4 and TRBJ2-7; tentative D call: TRBD2 (7 bases). CDR3 length: 15 amino acids. Trimming removed 4 bases at V and 1 base at J, with 15 bases between. Germline V CDR1 and CDR2: SGHNT, YYREEE (reference sequence). The CDR3 loop reads CASSDFRGASYEQYF. The CDR3 bases are TGTGCCAGCAGCGACTTCCGGGGGGCGTCCTACGAGCAGTACTTC.

The rearrangement joins TRBV5-1 to TRBJ2-5; 8 positions match TRBD2. CDR3 length: 16 amino acids. Germline V gene lookup returns CDR1 SGHRS and CDR2 YFSETQ. The trim removed 5 bases at V and 1 base at J, leaving 10 bases unmatched. The CDR3 is CASSSSGGNLQETQYF. CDR3 in DNA: TGCGCCAGCAGTTCGAGCGGGGGTAACCTCCAAGAGACCCAGTACTTC.

The V call is TRBV27, the J call TRBJ2-1; perhaps TRBD2 as D (6 bases). The length of the CDR3 is 14 residues. Germline V gene sequence: CDR1 MNHEY, CDR2 SMNVEV (reference sequence). V lost 2 bases to trimming and J lost 10 bases, with 15 bases between them. The CDR3 sequence: CASSLGGGFPEQFF. The CDR3 DNA is TGTGCCAGCAGTTTAGGTGGGGGGTTCCCAGAGCAGTTCTTC.

V gene TRBV5-1 combines with J gene TRBJ2-3; D unresolved. Germline values: CDR1 SGHRS, CDR2 YFSETQ. The CDR3 runs 13 residues. V was shortened by 4 bases and J by 1 base, with 7 bases between the two germline ends. The CDR3 DNA follows: TGCGCCAGCAGCCCACCCCGCACAGATACGCAGTATTTT. This encodes CASSPPRTDTQYF.

The chain employs TRBV29-1 and TRBJ1-1; TRBD1 might be the D (5 bases). Trimming removed 5 bases at V and 4 bases at J, with 20 bases between. This CDR3 region has 15 residues. CDR1 SQVTM and CDR2 ANQGSEA come from the germline V gene. The CDR3 nucleotides read TGCAGCGTTCGAATTACCTGGGAGGGGAGCACTGAAGCTTTCTTT. Encoded protein: CSVRITWEGSTEAFF.

This clone was counted once. The J gene is TRBJ1-1, the V gene TRBV5-1; 7 bases line up with TRBD1. Looked up from germline, CDR1 is SGHRS and CDR2 is YFSETQ. V lost 4 bases and J lost 5; bases outside the gene matches: 11. The length of the CDR3 is 15 residues. The CDR3 protein is CASSPAAGGGTEAFF. The CDR3 coding sequence is TGCGCCAGCAGCCCGGCTGCAGGGGGGGGGACTGAAGCTTTCTTT.

The CDR3 loop is CASSTGPLGAVGPQHF. Written as DNA, the CDR3 is TGTGCCAGCAGTACCGGACCGCTGGGGGCGGTAGGTCCCCAGCATTTT. The chain links TRBV28 to TRBJ1-5; D might be TRBD1 (6 bases). V was clipped by 5 bases and J by 10 bases, with 24 bases between them. The CDR3 totals 16 residues. CDR1 and CDR2 from the germline V gene are MDHEN and SYDVKM.

The rearrangement links TRBV9 to TRBJ1-2; D unresolved. Germline CDR1 reads SGDLS; CDR2 reads YYNGEE. V was cut by 5 bases and J by 5 bases, with 13 bases left in between. The CDR3 has 13 residues. This CDR3 reads CASSQPGVYGYTF. The CDR3, as DNA: TGTGCCAGCAGTCAACCCGGAGTATATGGCTACACCTTC.

The rearrangement links TRBV7-2 to TRBJ1-2; TRBD1 matches at 10 bases. CDR3 length: 14 amino acids. Germline loops: CDR1 SGHTA, CDR2 FQGNSA. Trimming removed 5 bases from V and 7 bases from J; junction bases left unmatched: 7. The CDR3 region has the DNA TGTGCCAGCAGCCCGCGACAGGGGGCGGTTGGCTACACCTTC. Its protein is CASSPRQGAVGYTF.

This clone came up a few times. This chain uses TRBV6-5 with TRBJ2-7; a weak D match, TRBD1 (5 bases). Deletions cut 2 bases from V and 3 bases from J, with 14 bases between. The CDR3 totals 15 residues. Germline V gene sequence: CDR1 MNHEY, CDR2 SVGAGI. In DNA form, the CDR3 reads TGTGCCAGCAGTTACCGGTTGTGGGGCAACTACGAGCAGTACTTC. Translating gives CASSYRLWGNYEQYF.